A selection of T cell receptor beta chains follows, all from one sample in a study of T cells after posttransplantation cyclophosphamide. This table comes from immunoSEQ multiplex PCR, and its TCRdb copy is limited to in-frame clones, with some not included. The table shows about 28,000 clones, with just over 85% occurring only once. Sequenced sample: PBMCs. These receptors originate from a man aged 50 to 60. CDR3s include the opening cysteine and the closing phenylalanine or tryptophan. A D gene is named only where the DNA matches it firmly. Size is stated for part of the rows, as once, few or many counts, or as a class when the clone is expanded.

DNA: TGTGCCAGCAGCCAAAAAACCGGTGCGGAGGGACGGCGGGGGAACACCGGGGAGCTGTTTTTT; CDR3: CASSQKTGAEGRRGNTGELFF; D: .; size: .; V: TRBV4-2; J: TRBJ2-2
DNA: TGTGCCAGCAGACAGGGGGGAGAAGGAGGCTACACCTTC; CDR3: CASRQGGEGGYTF; D: TRBD1; size: .; V: TRBV28; J: TRBJ1-2
DNA: TGTGCCAGCAGCCAGTCGACTAGCGAGACAGATACGCAGTATTTT; CDR3: CASSQSTSETDTQYF; D: TRBD2; size: .; V: TRBV7-9; J: TRBJ2-3
DNA: TGTGCCAGCAGACGAGGTAGCTCCTACAATGAGCAGTTCTTC; CDR3: CASRRGSSYNEQFF; D: .; size: once; V: TRBV7-6; J: TRBJ2-1
DNA: TGTGCCAGCAGACCCAGGGACTACACCGGGGAGCTGTTTTTT; CDR3: CASRPRDYTGELFF; D: .; size: .; V: TRBV9; J: TRBJ2-2
DNA: TGCGCCAGCAGGGAGGGAACGACTTCCACTGAAGCTTTCTTT; CDR3: CASREGTTSTEAFF; D: .; size: .; V: TRBV10-2; J: TRBJ1-1
DNA: TGTGCCTGGAGTGTTAAGGGGGCGACGGGGACTGAAGCTTTCTTT; CDR3: CAWSVKGATGTEAFF; D: TRBD1; size: .; V: TRBV30; J: TRBJ1-1
DNA: TGTGCCAGCAGCTTGGATAGCGGGAGGGCATTCTTC; CDR3: CASSLDSGRAFF; D: TRBD2; size: .; V: TRBV5-4; J: TRBJ2-1
DNA: TGTGCCAGCAAGGGGACAGGGAGCTCCTACGAGCAGTACTTC; CDR3: CASKGTGSSYEQYF; D: TRBD1; size: .; V: TRBV27; J: TRBJ2-7
DNA: TGTGCCAGTACTGGACAGCCCTATGGCTACACCTTC; CDR3: CASTGQPYGYTF; D: .; size: .; V: TRBV19; J: TRBJ1-2
DNA: TGTGCCTGGAGTGTCGGAGGGGAGGGCTACACCTTC; CDR3: CAWSVGGEGYTF; D: .; size: .; V: TRBV30; J: TRBJ1-2
DNA: TGTGCCAGCAGCTTTTCTGTTAGGAGGACCACAGATACGCAGTATTTT; CDR3: CASSFSVRRTTDTQYF; D: .; size: few; V: TRBV11-3; J: TRBJ2-3
DNA: TGCGCCAGCAGCTTGGGTTCGGCGGGAGAAGCTTTCTTT; CDR3: CASSLGSAGEAFF; D: .; size: few; V: TRBV5-1; J: TRBJ1-1
DNA: TGTGCCAGCAGTGAGCAGGGGGCGTTTTACAATGAGCAGTTCTTC; CDR3: CASSEQGAFYNEQFF; D: TRBD1; size: .; V: TRBV2; J: TRBJ2-1
DNA: TGTGCCAGCGGTTTGGACAGAGATACGCAGTATTTT; CDR3: CASGLDRDTQYF; D: .; size: .; V: TRBV7-3; J: TRBJ2-3
DNA: TGTGCCAGCAGCGTAAGCAACAGGGGAATCGTCACAGATACGCAGTATTTT; CDR3: CASSVSNRGIVTDTQYF; D: TRBD1; size: .; V: TRBV5-8; J: TRBJ2-3
DNA: TGTGCCAGCAGCCTGTCGACAGAAGAGACCCAGTACTTC; CDR3: CASSLSTEETQYF; D: .; size: .; V: TRBV7-3; J: TRBJ2-5
DNA: TGTGCCAGCAGCTTTTGGAATTTACCACTAATCTTC; CDR3: CASSFWNLPLIF; D: .; size: .; V: TRBV11-2; J: TRBJ2-1
DNA: TGTGCTAGCAGCTTCACTAGCGCTAGCACAGATACGCAGTATTTT; CDR3: CASSFTSASTDTQYF; D: TRBD2; size: .; V: TRBV7-7; J: TRBJ2-3
DNA: TGTGCCAGTAGTGGGACTAGCGGGGGCCAGGGGGAGACCCAGTACTTC; CDR3: CASSGTSGGQGETQYF; D: TRBD2; size: .; V: TRBV19; J: TRBJ2-5
DNA: TGCGCCAGCAGCAGATCCGGGAAGACTAGCACAGATACGCAGTATTTT; CDR3: CASSRSGKTSTDTQYF; D: .; size: few; V: TRBV5-1; J: TRBJ2-3
DNA: TGTGCCAGCAGCGTAGCTACGACTGGCGAGCAGTACTTC; CDR3: CASSVATTGEQYF; D: .; size: .; V: TRBV9; J: TRBJ2-7
DNA: TGTGCCAGTTCGGCCCTTCGGGGAGAGCAGTACTTC; CDR3: CASSALRGEQYF; D: .; size: .; V: TRBV19; J: TRBJ2-5
DNA: TGTGCCAGCAGTGATTCGACAGGGGGCAGGATGAATGAGCAGTTCTTC; CDR3: CASSDSTGGRMNEQFF; D: TRBD1; size: .; V: TRBV25-1; J: TRBJ2-1
DNA: TGTGCCATGGGGGCCACGAACACCGGGGAGCTGTTTTTT; CDR3: CAMGATNTGELFF; D: .; size: .; V: TRBV7-6; J: TRBJ2-2
DNA: TGTGCCAGCAGTGATTTTCCTAGCGGGAGTAGATGGTACGAGCAGTACTTC; CDR3: CASSDFPSGSRWYEQYF; D: TRBD2; size: .; V: TRBV6-1; J: TRBJ2-7
DNA: TGTGCCAGCAGCTTGCTAAATAGCAATCAGCCCCAGCATTTT; CDR3: CASSLLNSNQPQHF; D: .; size: .; V: TRBV11-2; J: TRBJ1-5
DNA: TGTGCCTGGAGTGTAATGCAGGTCCATGGCTACACCTTC; CDR3: CAWSVMQVHGYTF; D: .; size: few; V: TRBV30; J: TRBJ1-2
DNA: TGCGCCAGCAGCCCAGCCCCGGGGGAGAATTCACCCCTCCACTTT; CDR3: CASSPAPGENSPLHF; D: .; size: .; V: TRBV4-1; J: TRBJ1-6
DNA: TGTGCCAGTAGTATAGACAGGGTCGAGACCCAGTACTTC; CDR3: CASSIDRVETQYF; D: .; size: .; V: TRBV19; J: TRBJ2-5
DNA: TGTGCCAGCAGCCAACACCGACAGGGATACGAGCAGTACTTC; CDR3: CASSQHRQGYEQYF; D: TRBD1; size: once; V: TRBV11-3; J: TRBJ2-7
DNA: TGCGCCAGCAGCCTAAAGACTAGCGGGGTCGTCGGGGAGCAGTTCTTC; CDR3: CASSLKTSGVVGEQFF; D: TRBD2; size: once; V: TRBV5-1; J: TRBJ2-1
DNA: TGTGCCAGCAGCTTAAGTCCCCTGCGGTATACCCCCAATGAGCAGTTCTTC; CDR3: CASSLSPLRYTPNEQFF; D: .; size: .; V: TRBV11-2; J: TRBJ2-1
DNA: TGCGCCAGCAGCTTGGACAGTCCGATGAACACTGAAGCTTTCTTT; CDR3: CASSLDSPMNTEAFF; D: .; size: once; V: TRBV5-1; J: TRBJ1-1
DNA: TGTGCCTGGAGTCCTGGACAGGGCGGACAGCCCCAGCATTTT; CDR3: CAWSPGQGGQPQHF; D: TRBD1; size: .; V: TRBV30; J: TRBJ1-5
DNA: TGCGCCAGCAGCCAAGATCTGGGGCTAGCGGGAGATACGCAGTATTTT; CDR3: CASSQDLGLAGDTQYF; D: TRBD2; size: .; V: TRBV4-1; J: TRBJ2-3
DNA: TGTGCCAGCAGGCTCAGGGCTTCTCACTCCTACGAGCAGTACTTC; CDR3: CASRLRASHSYEQYF; D: .; size: .; V: TRBV6-1; J: TRBJ2-7
DNA: TGTGCCATCAATGGGGGGGATTCCTACGAGCAGTACTTC; CDR3: CAINGGDSYEQYF; D: TRBD2; size: once; V: TRBV10-3; J: TRBJ2-7
DNA: TGTGCCAGCAGTGGCAGGGGCAGCGGCTACACCTTC; CDR3: CASSGRGSGYTF; D: .; size: .; V: TRBV25-1; J: TRBJ1-2
DNA: TGCAGTGCTAGTGACAGGTATACTTCAAACTTC; CDR3: CSASDRYTSNF; D: .; size: .; V: TRBV20-1; J: TRBJ2-5
DNA: TGTGCCATTATAATCGGCGGGGATTACAATGAGCAGTTCTTC; CDR3: CAIIIGGDYNEQFF; D: .; size: .; V: TRBV7-2; J: TRBJ2-1
DNA: TGTGCCAGCAGCACCAACAGCCAGCCCCAGCATTTT; CDR3: CASSTNSQPQHF; D: .; size: once; V: TRBV6-5; J: TRBJ1-5
DNA: TGTGCCAGCTCGCTCGGGACTAGCGGGAGTACAGATACGCAGTATTTT; CDR3: CASSLGTSGSTDTQYF; D: TRBD2; size: .; V: TRBV18; J: TRBJ2-3
DNA: TGCGCCAGCAGCTCGGGGGACTCTGGAAACACCATATATTTT; CDR3: CASSSGDSGNTIYF; D: .; size: .; V: TRBV5-1; J: TRBJ1-3
DNA: TGTGCCAGCAGCTTAAGGGTGACTAACTACGAGCAGTACTTC; CDR3: CASSLRVTNYEQYF; D: .; size: .; V: TRBV7-8; J: TRBJ2-7
DNA: TGTGCCAGCAGCGTAGAGGGGTCTCTTAATGAAAAACTGTTTTTT; CDR3: CASSVEGSLNEKLFF; D: .; size: .; V: TRBV9; J: TRBJ1-4
DNA: TGTGCCAGCAGGCCGGGACAGGGATTTGAGGGGAACACCGGGGAGCTGTTTTTT; CDR3: CASRPGQGFEGNTGELFF; D: TRBD1; size: medium-sized; V: TRBV2; J: TRBJ2-2
DNA: TGCGCCAGCAGCTTGCCGACTTCCCGGGGGGAGCAGTACTTC; CDR3: CASSLPTSRGEQYF; D: .; size: .; V: TRBV5-1; J: TRBJ2-7
DNA: TGTGCCACCAGCAGAGACTTAGAGCCCCAGCATTTT; CDR3: CATSRDLEPQHF; D: .; size: .; V: TRBV15; J: TRBJ1-5
DNA: TGTGCTAGCAGCACTCCCCTAACCGGGGAGCTGTTTTTT; CDR3: CASSTPLTGELFF; D: .; size: .; V: TRBV7-7; J: TRBJ2-2
DNA: TGTGCCAGCAGCCTGAGGGGGTACGAGACCCAGTACTTC; CDR3: CASSLRGYETQYF; D: .; size: once; V: TRBV5-6; J: TRBJ2-5